This TCR beta chain was recorded in a study of CD8+CD57+ T cells in acquired aplastic anemia. Findings and limits, study-wide: The same twenty-nine CD8+ CDR3 sequences occurred in patients and in controls.

According to the study, genomic DNA was the template for TCR beta VDJ and CDR3 profiling. TCRdb re-derived calls from the reads in MiXCR, one entry per CDR3 protein. The sample includes about 110,000 distinct CDR3 sequences, 50% to 65% of them seen just once. This clonotype has a count of ten or more. Its antigen is unidentified. The CDR3 has 16 amino acids. CDR1 is SGDLS and CDR2 is YYNGEE in the germline V gene. Trimming cost V 4 bases and J 2 bases; bases outside gene matches: 6. The V and J genes are TRBV9 and TRBJ2-2, with 9 nucleotides matching TRBD2. The origin of this receptor is a human donor in good health, serving as a control. Sample: sorted CD4+, CD8+, or CD8+CD57+ T cells (not recorded which) from PBMCs. CDR3 bases: TGTGCCAGCAGCTCAAGACTAGCGGAAAACACCGGGGAGCTGTTTTTT. This translates into CASSSRLAENTGELFF.